This TCR beta chain was documented in a study of blood T cell repertoires in COVID-19. Produced via immunoSEQ multiplex PCR; TCRdb's table is partial and in-frame only. The data contain around 150,000 clones, around 84% of them singletons. A few counts support this clone. Sequencing was done on a sample of peripheral blood. The clonotype originates from a woman aged 45 to 65 in a cohort sampled during active or convalescent COVID-19.

The CDR3 region has the DNA TGTGCCATCAGTGAGGGGAAACAGGGGGCCCAATCCTACGAGCAGTACTTC. Translation: CAISEGKQGAQSYEQYF. The genes are TRBV10-3 and TRBJ2-7, with 9 bases lining up with TRBD1. The germline CDR1 and CDR2 sequences are ENHRY and SYGVKD. The CDR3 loop spans 17 amino acids. V shed 2 bases and J 1 base; nucleotides not matched to a gene: 9.